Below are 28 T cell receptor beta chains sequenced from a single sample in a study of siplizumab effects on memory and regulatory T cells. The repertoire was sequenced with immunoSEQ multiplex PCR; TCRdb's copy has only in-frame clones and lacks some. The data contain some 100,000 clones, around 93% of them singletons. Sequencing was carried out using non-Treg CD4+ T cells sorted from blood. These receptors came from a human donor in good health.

The CDR3 region is CASSPPHNTGELFF. The CDR3 DNA reads TGTGCCAGCAGCCCCCCCCACAACACCGGGGAGCTGTTTTTT. The chain uses TRBV4-2 and TRBJ2-2; D unclear. V was pared by 4 bases and J by 2 bases, with 8 bases between. Germline V CDR1 and CDR2: LGHNA, YNFKEQ. The CDR3 consists of 14 residues.

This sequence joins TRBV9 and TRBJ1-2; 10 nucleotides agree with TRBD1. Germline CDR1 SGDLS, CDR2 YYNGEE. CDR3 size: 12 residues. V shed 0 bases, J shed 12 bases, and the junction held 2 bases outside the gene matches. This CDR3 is CASSVEGQGHTF. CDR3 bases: TGTGCCAGCAGCGTAGAGGGACAGGGGCACACCTTC.

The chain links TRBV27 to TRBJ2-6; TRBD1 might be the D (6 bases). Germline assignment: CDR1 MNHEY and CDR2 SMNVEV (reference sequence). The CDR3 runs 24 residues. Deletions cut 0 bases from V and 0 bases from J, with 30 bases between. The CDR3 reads CASSLSIEGRQAVQINSGANVLTF. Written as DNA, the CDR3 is TGTGCCAGCAGTTTATCGATAGAAGGGAGACAGGCTGTTCAGATAAACTCTGGGGCCAACGTCCTGACTTTC.

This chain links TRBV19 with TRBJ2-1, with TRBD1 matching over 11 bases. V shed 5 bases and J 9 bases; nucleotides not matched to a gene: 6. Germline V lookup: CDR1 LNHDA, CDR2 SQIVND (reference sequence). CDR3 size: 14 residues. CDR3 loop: CASSRDRGRGEQFF. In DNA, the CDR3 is TGTGCCAGTAGTCGGGACAGGGGGAGGGGTGAGCAGTTCTTC.

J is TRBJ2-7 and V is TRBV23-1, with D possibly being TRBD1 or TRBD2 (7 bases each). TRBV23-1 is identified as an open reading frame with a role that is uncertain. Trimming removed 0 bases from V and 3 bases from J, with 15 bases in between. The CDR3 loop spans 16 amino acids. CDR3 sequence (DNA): TGCGCCAGCAGTCAATCGAAAACCAGGGGGGGCTACGAGCAGTACTTC. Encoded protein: CASSQSKTRGGYEQYF.

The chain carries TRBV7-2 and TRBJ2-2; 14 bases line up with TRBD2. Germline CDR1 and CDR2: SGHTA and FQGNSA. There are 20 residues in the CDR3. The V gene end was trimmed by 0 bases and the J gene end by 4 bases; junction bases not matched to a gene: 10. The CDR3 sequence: CASSLAGLAGVAYGTGELFF. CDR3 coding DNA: TGTGCCAGCAGCTTAGCGGGACTAGCGGGAGTCGCTTACGGCACCGGGGAGCTGTTTTTT.

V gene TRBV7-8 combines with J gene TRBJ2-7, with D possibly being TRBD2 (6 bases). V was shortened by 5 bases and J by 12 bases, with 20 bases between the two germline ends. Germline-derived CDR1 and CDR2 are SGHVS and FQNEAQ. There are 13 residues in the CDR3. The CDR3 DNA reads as TGTGCCAGCAGCACTCGGTCTGGGGAGGCGACGTACTTC. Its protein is CASSTRSGEATYF.

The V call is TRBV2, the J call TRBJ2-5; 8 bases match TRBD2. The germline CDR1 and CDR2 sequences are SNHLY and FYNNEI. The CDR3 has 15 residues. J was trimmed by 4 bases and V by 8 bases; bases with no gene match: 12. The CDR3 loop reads CASRFQSGSGETQYF. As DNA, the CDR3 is TGTGCCAGCCGCTTTCAGAGCGGGAGCGGAGAGACCCAGTACTTC.

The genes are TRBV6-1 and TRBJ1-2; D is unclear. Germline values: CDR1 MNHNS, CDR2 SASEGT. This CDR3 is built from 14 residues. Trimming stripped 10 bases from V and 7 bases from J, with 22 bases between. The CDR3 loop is CATHPGGRVRGYTF. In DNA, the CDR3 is TGTGCCACCCACCCTGGAGGTAGGGTGCGTGGCTACACCTTC.

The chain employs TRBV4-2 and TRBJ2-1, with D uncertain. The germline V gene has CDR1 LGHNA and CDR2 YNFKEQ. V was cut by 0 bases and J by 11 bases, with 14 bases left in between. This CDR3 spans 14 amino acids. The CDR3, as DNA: TGTGCCAGCAGCCAAGATCTGAATAGCAAAAAGCAGTTCTTC. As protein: CASSQDLNSKKQFF.

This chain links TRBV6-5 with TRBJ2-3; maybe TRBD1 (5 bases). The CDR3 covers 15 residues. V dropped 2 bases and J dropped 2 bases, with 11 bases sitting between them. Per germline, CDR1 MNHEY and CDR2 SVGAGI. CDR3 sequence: CASSYRGQSTDTQYF. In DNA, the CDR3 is TGTGCCAGCAGTTACAGGGGCCAATCCACAGATACGCAGTATTTT.

CDR3 amino acids: CASRTRANVLTF. The DNA for the CDR3 is TGTGCCAGCAGGACACGGGCCAACGTCCTGACTTTC. This chain uses TRBV27 with TRBJ2-6; D is unresolved. The V gene's germline CDR1 is MNHEY and CDR2 SMNVEV (reference sequence). The CDR3 totals 12 residues. Trimming removed 6 bases at V and 5 bases at J, with 5 bases between.

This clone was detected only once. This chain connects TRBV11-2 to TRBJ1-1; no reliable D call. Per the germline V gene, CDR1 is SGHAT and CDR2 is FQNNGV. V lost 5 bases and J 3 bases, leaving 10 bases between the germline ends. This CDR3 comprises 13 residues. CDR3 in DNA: TGTGCCAGCAGCCGAGCCAGAGACACTGAAGCTTTCTTT. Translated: CASSRARDTEAFF. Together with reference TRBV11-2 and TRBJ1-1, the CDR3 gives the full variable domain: EAGVAQSPRYKIIEKRQSVAFWCNPISGHATLYWYQQILGQGPKLLIQFQNNGVVDDSQLPKDRFSAERLKGVDSTLKIQPAKLEDSAVYLCASSRARDTEAFFGQGTRLTVV.

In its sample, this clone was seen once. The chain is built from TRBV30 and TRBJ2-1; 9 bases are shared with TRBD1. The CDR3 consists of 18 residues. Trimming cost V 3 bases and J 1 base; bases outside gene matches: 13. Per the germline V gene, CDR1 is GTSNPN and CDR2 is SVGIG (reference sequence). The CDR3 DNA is TGTGCCTGGAGATCCCGCGTGGGACAGGGAAATTCCTACAATGAGCAGTTCTTC. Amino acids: CAWRSRVGQGNSYNEQFF.

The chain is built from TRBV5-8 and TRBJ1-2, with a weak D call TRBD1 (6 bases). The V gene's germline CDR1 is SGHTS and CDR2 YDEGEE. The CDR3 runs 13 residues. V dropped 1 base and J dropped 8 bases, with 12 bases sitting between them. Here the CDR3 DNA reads TGTGCCAGCAGCTTGTACAGGGACAAGGGCTACACCTTC. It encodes CASSLYRDKGYTF.

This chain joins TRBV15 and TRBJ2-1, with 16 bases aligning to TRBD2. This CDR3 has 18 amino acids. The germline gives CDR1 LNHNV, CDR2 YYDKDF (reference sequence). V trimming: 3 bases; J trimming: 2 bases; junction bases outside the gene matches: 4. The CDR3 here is CATSRGLAGGMAYNEQFF. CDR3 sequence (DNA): TGTGCCACCAGCAGGGGACTAGCGGGAGGGATGGCCTACAATGAGCAGTTCTTC. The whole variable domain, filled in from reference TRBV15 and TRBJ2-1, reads DAMVIQNPRYQVTQFGKPVTLSCSQTLNHNVMYWYQQKSSQAPKLLFHYYDKDFNNEADTPDNFQSRRPNTSFCFLDIRSPGLGDTAMYLCATSRGLAGGMAYNEQFFGPGTRLTVL.

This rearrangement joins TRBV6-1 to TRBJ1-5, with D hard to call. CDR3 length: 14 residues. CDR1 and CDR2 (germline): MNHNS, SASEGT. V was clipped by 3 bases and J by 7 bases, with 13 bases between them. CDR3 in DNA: TGTGCCAGCAGTGAGGTCCGGTCTGGGCAGCCCCAGCATTTT. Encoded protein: CASSEVRSGQPQHF.

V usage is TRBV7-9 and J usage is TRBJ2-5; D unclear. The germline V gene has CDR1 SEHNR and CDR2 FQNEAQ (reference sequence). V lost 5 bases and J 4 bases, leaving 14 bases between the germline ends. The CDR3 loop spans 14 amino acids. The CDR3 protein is CASSPVVKTETQYF. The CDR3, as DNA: TGTGCCAGCAGCCCAGTAGTTAAGACAGAGACCCAGTACTTC. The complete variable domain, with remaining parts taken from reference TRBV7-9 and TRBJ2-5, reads DTGVSQNPRHKITKRGQNVTFRCDPISEHNRLYWYRQTLGQGPEFLTYFQNEAQLEKSRLLSDRFSAERPKGSFSTLEIQRTEQGDSAMYLCASSPVVKTETQYFGPGTRLLVL.

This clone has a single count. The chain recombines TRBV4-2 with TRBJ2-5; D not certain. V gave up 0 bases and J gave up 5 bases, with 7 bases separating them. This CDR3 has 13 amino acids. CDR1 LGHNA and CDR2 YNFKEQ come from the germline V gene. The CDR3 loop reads CASSQELGETQYF. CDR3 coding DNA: TGTGCCAGCAGCCAAGAGCTTGGGGAGACCCAGTACTTC.

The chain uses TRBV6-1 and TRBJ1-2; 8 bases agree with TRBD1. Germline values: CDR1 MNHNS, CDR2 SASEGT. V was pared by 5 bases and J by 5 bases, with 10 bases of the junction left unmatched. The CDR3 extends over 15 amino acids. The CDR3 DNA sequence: TGTGCCAGCAGTCCCCGGCAGGGGGCACGGTATGGCTACACCTTC. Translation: CASSPRQGARYGYTF.

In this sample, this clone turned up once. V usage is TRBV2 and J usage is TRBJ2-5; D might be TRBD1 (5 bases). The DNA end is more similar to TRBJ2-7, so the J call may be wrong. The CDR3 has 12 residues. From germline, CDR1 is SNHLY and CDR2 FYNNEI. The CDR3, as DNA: TGTGCCAGCAGGGACGACAGTACCGAGCAGTACTTC. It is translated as CASRDDSTEQYF.

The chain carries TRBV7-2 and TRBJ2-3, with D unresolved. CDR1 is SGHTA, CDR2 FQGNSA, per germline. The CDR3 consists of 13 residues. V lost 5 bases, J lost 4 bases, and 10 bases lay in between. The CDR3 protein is CASSQAWSDTQYF. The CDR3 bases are TGTGCCAGCAGCCAAGCTTGGTCAGATACGCAGTATTTT.

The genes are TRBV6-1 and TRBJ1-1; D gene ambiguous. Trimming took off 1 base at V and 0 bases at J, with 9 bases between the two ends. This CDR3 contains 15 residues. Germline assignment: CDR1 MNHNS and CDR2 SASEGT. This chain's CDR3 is CASSEGPGLNTEAFF. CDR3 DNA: TGTGCCAGCAGTGAAGGGCCCGGTCTGAACACTGAAGCTTTCTTT.

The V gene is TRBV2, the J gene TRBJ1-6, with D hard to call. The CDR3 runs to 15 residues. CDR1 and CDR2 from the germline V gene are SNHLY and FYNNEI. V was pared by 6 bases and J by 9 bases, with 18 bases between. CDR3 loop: CASRDSGPIVSPLHF. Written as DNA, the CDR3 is TGTGCCAGCAGGGATAGCGGTCCCATTGTTTCACCCCTCCACTTT.

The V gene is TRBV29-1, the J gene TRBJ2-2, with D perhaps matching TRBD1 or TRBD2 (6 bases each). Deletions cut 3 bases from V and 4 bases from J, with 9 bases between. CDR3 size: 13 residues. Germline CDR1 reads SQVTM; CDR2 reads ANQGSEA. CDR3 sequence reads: CSVEEGGTGELFF. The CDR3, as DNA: TGCAGCGTTGAGGAGGGGGGCACCGGGGAGCTGTTTTTT.

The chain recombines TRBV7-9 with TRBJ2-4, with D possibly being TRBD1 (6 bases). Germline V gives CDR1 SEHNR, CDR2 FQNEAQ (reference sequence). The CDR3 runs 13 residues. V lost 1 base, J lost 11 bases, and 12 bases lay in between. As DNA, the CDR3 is TGTGCCAGCAGCTTAGACAGGGACCGCGTTCAGTACTTC. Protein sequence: CASSLDRDRVQYF. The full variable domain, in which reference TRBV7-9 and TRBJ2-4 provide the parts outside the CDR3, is DTGVSQNPRHKITKRGQNVTFRCDPISEHNRLYWYRQTLGQGPEFLTYFQNEAQLEKSRLLSDRFSAERPKGSFSTLEIQRTEQGDSAMYLCASSLDRDRVQYFGAGTRLSVL.

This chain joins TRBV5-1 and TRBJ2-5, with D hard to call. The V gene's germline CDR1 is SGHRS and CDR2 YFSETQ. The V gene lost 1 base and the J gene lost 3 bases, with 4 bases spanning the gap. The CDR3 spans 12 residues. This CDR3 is CASSLPEETQYF. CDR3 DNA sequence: TGCGCCAGCAGCTTGCCGGAAGAGACCCAGTACTTC.

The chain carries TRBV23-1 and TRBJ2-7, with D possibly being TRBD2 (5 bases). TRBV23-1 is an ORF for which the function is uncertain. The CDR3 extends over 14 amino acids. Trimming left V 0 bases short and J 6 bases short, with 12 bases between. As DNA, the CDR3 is TGCGCCAGCAGTCAATCGAGTGGGAGAAGCGAGCAGTACTTC. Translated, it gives CASSQSSGRSEQYF.